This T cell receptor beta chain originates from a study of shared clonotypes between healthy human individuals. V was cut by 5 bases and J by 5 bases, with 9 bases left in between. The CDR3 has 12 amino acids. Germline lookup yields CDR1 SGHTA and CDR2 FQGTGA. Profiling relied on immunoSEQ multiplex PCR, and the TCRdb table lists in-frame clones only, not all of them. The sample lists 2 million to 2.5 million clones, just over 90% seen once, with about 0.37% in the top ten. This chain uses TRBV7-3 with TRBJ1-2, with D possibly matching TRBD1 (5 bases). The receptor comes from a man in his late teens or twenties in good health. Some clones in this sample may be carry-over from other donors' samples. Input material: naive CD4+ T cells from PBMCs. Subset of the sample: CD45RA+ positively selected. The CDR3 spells CASSPEGYGYTF. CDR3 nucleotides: TGTGCCAGCAGCCCCGAGGGGTATGGCTACACCTTC.